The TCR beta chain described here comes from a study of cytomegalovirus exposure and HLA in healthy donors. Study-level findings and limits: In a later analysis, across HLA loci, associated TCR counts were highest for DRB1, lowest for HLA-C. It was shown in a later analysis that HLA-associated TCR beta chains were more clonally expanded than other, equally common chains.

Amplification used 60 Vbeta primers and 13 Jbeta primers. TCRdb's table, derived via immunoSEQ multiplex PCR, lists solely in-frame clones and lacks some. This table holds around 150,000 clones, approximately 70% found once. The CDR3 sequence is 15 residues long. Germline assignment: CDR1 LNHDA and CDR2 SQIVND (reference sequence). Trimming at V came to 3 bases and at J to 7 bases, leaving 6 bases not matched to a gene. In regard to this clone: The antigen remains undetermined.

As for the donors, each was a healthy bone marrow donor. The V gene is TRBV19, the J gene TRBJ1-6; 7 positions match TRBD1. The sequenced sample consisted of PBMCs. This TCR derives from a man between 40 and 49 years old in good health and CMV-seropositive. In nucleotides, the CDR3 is TGTGCCAGTAGTATGATAGACAGGGAAAATTCACCCCTCCACTTT. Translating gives CASSMIDRENSPLHF. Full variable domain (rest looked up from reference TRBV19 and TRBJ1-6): DGGITQSPKYLFRKEGQNVTLSCEQNLNHDAMYWYRQDPGQGLRLIYYSQIVNDFQKGDIAEGYSVSREKKESFPLTVTSAQKNPTAFYLCASSMIDRENSPLHFGNGTRLTVT.